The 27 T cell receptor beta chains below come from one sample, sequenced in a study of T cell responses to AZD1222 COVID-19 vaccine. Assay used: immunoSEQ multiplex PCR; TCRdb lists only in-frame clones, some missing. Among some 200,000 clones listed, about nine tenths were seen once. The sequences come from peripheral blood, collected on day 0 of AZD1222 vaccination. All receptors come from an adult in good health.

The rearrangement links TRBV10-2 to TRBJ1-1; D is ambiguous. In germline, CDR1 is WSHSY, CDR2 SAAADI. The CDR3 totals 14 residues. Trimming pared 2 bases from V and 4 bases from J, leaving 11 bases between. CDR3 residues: CASSEQFSVTEAFF. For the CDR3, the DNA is TGCGCCAGCAGTGAGCAGTTTTCAGTCACTGAAGCTTTCTTT.

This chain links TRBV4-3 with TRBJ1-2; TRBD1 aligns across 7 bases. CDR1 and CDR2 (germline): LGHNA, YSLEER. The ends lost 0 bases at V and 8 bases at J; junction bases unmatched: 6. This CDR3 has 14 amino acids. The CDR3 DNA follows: TGCGCCAGCAGCCAAGATGACAGGGTAGAAGGCTACACCTTC. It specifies CASSQDDRVEGYTF.

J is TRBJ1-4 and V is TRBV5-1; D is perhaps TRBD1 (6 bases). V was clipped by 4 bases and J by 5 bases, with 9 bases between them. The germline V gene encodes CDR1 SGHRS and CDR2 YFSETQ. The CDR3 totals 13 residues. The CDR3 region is CASSIGQNEKLFF. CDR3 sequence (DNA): TGCGCCAGCAGCATCGGACAGAATGAAAAACTGTTTTTT.

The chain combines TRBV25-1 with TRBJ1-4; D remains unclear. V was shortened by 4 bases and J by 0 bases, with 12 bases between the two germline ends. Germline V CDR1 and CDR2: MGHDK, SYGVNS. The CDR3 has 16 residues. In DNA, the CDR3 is TGTGCCAGCAGTGGGATTGGACGGGCAACTAATGAAAAACTGTTTTTT. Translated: CASSGIGRATNEKLFF.

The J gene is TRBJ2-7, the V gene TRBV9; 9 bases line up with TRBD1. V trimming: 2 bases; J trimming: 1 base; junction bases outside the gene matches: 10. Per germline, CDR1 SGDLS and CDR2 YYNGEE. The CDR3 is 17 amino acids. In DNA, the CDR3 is TGTGCCAGCAGCGTCGCCGCGGGGACAGGGCAATCCTACGAGCAGTACTTC. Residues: CASSVAAGTGQSYEQYF.

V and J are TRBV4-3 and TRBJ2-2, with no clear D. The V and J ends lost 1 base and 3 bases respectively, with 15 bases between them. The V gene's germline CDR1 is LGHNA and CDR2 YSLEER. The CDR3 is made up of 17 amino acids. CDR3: CASSQGISDRYTGELFF. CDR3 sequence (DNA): TGCGCCAGCAGCCAAGGAATCTCGGATCGGTACACCGGGGAGCTGTTTTTT.

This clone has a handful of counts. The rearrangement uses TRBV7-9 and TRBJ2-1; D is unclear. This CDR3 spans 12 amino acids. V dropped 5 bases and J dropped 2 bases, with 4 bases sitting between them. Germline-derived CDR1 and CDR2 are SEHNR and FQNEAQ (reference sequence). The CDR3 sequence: CASSITYNEQFF. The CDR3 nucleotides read TGTGCCAGCAGCATCACCTACAATGAGCAGTTCTTC.

In nucleotides, the CDR3 is TGTGCCAGTAGTACGGGACCGACCCTGAACACTGAAGCTTTCTTT. This gives the protein CASSTGPTLNTEAFF. This chain links TRBV19 with TRBJ1-1, with D possibly being TRBD1 (5 bases). The ends were cut back, 4 bases at V and 0 bases at J, with 12 bases in the middle. CDR3 size: 15 residues. From germline, CDR1 is LNHDA and CDR2 SQIVND (reference sequence).

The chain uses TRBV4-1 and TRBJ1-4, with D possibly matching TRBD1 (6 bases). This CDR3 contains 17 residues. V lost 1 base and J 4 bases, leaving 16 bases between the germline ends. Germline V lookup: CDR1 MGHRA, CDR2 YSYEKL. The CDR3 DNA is TGCGCCAGCAGCCAAGTTGCCGCAGGGGCAATTAATGAAAAACTGTTTTTT. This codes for CASSQVAAGAINEKLFF.

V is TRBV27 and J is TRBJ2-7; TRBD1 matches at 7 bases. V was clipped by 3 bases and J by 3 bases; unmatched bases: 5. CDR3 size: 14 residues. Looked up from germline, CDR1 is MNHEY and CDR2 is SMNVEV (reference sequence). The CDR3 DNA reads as TGTGCCAGCAGTTTCCAGGGACAGATCTACGAGCAGTACTTC. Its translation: CASSFQGQIYEQYF.

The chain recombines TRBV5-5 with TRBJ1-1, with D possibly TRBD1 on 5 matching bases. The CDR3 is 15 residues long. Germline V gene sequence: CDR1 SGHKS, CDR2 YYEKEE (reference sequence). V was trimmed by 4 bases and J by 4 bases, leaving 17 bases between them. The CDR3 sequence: CASSMAGGEGTEAFF. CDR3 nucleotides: TGTGCCAGCAGCATGGCAGGAGGGGAGGGCACTGAAGCTTTCTTT. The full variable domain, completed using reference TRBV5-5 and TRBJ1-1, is DAGVTQSPTHLIKTRGQQVTLRCSPISGHKSVSWYQQVLGQGPQFIFQYYEKEERGRGNFPDRFSARQFPNYSSELNVNALLLGDSALYLCASSMAGGEGTEAFFGQGTRLTVV.

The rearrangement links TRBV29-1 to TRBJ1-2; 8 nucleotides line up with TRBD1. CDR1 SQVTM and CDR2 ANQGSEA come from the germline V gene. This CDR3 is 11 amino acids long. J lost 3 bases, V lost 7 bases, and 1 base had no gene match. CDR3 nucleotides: TGCAGCGGGGGACAGGACTATGGCTACACCTTC. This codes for CSGGQDYGYTF.

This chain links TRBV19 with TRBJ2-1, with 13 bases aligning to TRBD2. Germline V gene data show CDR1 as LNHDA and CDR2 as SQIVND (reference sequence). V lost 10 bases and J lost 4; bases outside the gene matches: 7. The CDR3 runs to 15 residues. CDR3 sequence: CATRTSGGPYNEQFF. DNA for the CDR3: TGTGCCACAAGGACTAGCGGGGGCCCGTACAATGAGCAGTTCTTC.

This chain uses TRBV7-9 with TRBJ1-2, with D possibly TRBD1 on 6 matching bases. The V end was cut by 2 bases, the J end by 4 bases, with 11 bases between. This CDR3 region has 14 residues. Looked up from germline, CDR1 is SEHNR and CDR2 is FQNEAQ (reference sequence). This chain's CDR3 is CASSLIQGGYGYTF. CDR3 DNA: TGTGCCAGCAGCTTAATTCAAGGGGGCTATGGCTACACCTTC.

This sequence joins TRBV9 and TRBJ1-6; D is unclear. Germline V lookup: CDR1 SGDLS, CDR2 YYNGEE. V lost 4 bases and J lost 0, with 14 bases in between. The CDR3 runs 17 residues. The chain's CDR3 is CASSSRNGPSYNSPLHF. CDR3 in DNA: TGTGCCAGCAGCTCTAGAAACGGGCCCTCCTATAATTCACCCCTCCACTTT.

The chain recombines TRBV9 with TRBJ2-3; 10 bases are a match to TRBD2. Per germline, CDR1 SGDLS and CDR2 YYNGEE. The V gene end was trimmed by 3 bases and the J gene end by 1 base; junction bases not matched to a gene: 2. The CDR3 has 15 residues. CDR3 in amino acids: CASSAGLAGTDTQYF. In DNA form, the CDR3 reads TGTGCCAGCAGCGCCGGACTAGCGGGCACAGATACGCAGTATTTT.

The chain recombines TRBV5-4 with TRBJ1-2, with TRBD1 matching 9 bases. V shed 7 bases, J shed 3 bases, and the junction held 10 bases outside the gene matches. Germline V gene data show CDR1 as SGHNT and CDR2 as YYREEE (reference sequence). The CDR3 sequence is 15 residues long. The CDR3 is CASRTPGQGDYGYTF. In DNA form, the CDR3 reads TGTGCCAGCCGTACCCCGGGACAGGGTGACTATGGCTACACCTTC.

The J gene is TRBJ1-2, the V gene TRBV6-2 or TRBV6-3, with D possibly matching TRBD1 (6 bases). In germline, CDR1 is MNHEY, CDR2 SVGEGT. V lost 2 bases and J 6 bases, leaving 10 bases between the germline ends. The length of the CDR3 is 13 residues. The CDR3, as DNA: TGTGCCAGCAGTTACGGAGGGACAAATGGCTACACCTTC. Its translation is CASSYGGTNGYTF.

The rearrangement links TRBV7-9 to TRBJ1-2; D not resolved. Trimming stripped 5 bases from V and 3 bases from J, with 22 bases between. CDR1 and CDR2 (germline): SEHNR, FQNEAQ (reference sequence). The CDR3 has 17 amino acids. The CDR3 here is CASSRELIVAGDYGYTF. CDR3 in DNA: TGTGCCAGCAGCCGAGAACTTATAGTGGCGGGAGACTATGGCTACACCTTC.

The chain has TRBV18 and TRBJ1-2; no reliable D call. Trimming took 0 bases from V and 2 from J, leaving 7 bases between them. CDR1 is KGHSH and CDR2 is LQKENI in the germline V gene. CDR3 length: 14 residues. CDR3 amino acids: CASSPPGTNYGYTF. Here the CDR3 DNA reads TGTGCCAGCTCACCACCGGGCACGAACTATGGCTACACCTTC.

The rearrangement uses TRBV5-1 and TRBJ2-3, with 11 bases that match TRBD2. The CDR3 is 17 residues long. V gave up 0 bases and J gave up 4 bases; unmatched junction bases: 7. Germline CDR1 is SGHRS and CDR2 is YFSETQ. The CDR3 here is CASSLASTSGSADTQYF. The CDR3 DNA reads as TGCGCCAGCAGCTTGGCTTCCACTAGCGGGAGTGCAGATACGCAGTATTTT. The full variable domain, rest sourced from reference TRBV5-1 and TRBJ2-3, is KAGVTQTPRYLIKTRGQQVTLSCSPISGHRSVSWYQQTPGQGLQFLFEYFSETQRNKGNFPGRFSGRQFSNSRSEMNVSTLELGDSALYLCASSLASTSGSADTQYFGPGTRLTVL.

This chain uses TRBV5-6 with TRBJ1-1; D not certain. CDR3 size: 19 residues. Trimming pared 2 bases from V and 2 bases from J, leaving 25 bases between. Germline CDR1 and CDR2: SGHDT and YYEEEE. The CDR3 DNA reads TGTGCCAGCAGCTTCCCTTGGCCCCAGGCTCACTTCAAAAACACTGAAGCTTTCTTT. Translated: CASSFPWPQAHFKNTEAFF.

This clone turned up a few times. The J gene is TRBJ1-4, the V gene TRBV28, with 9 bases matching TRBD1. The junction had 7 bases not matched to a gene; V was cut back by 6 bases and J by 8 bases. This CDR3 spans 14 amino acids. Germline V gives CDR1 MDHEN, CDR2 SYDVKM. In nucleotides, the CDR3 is TGTGCCAGCAGCCAACAGGGGGCTGTCGAAAAACTGTTTTTT. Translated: CASSQQGAVEKLFF.

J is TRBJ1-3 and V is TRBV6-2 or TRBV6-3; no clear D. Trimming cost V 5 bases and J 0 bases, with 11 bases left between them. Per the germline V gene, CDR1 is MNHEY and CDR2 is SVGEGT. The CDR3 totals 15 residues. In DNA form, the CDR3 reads TGTGCCAGCAGTGACCCAAGACCCTCTGGAAACACCATATATTTT. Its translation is CASSDPRPSGNTIYF.

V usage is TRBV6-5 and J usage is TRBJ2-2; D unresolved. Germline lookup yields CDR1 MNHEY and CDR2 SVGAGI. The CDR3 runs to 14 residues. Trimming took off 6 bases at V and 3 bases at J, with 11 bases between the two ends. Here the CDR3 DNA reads TGTGCCAGCAGGGTCAGAGACGACACCGGGGAGCTGTTTTTT. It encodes CASRVRDDTGELFF.

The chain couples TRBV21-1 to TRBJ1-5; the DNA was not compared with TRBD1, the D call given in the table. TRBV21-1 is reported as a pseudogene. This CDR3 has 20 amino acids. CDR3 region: CASSKCPGQGARTSNQPQHF. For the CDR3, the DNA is TGTGCCAGCAGCAAATGCCCGGGACAGGGGGCCAGAACTAGCAATCAGCCCCAGCATTTT.

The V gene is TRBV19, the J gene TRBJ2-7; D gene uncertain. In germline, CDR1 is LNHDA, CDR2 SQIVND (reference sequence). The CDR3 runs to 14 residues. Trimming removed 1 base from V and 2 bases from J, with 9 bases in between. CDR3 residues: CASSIGVGAYEQYF. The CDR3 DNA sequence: TGTGCCAGTAGTATAGGGGTTGGGGCCTACGAGCAGTACTTC.